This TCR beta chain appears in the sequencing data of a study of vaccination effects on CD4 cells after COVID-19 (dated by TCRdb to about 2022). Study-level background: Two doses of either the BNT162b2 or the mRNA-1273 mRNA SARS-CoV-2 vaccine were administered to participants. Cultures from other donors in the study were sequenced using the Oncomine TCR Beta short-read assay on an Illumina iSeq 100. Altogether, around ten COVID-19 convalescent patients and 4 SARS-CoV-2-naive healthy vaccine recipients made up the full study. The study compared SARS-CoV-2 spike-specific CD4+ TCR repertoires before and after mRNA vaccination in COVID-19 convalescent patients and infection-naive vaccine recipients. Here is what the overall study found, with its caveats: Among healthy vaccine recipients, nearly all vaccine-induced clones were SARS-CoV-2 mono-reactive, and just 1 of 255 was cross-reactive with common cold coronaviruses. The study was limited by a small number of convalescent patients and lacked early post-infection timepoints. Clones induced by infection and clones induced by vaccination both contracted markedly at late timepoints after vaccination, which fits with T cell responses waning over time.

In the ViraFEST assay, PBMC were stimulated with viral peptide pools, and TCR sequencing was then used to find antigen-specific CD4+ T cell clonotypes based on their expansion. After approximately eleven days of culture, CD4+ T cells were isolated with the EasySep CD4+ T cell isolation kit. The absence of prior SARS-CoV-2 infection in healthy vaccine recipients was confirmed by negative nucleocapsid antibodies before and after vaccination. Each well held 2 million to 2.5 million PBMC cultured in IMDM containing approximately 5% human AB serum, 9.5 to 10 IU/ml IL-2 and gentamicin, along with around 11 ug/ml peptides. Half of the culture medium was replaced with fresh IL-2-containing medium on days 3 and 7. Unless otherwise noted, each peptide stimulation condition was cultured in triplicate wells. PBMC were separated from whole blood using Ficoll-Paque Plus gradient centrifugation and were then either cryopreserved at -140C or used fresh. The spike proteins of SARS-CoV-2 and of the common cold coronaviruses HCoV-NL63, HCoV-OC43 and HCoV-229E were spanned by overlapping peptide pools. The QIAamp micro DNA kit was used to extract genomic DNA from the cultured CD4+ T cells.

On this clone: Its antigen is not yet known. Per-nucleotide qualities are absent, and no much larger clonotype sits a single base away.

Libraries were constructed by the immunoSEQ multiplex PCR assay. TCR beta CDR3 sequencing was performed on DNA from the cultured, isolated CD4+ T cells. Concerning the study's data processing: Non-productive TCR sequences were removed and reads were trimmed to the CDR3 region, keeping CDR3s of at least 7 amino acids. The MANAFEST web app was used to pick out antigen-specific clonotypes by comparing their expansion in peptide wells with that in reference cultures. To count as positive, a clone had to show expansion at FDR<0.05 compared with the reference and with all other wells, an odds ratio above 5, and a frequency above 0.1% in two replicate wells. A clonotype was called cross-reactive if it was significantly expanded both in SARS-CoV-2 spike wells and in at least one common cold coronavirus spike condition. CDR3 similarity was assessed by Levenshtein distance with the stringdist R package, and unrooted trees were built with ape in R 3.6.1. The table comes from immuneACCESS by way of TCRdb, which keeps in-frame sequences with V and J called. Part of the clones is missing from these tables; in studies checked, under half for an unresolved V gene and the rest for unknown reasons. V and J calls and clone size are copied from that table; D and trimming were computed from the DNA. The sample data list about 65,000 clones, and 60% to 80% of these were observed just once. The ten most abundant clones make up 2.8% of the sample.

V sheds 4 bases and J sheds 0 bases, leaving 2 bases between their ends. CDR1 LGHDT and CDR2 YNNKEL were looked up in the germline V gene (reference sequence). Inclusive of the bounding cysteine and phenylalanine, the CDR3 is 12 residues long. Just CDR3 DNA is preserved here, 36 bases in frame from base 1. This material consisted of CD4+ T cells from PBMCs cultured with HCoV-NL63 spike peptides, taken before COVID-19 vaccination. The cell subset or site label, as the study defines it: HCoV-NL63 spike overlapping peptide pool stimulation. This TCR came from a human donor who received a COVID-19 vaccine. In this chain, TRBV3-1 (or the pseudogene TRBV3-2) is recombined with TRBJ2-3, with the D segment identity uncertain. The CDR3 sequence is CASSPSTDTQYF. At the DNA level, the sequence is TGTGCCAGCAGCCCTAGCACAGATACGCAGTATTTT.